The clone carrying this T cell receptor (beta chain) was seen once. The data are from a study of blood T cell repertoires in COVID-19. The method was immunoSEQ multiplex PCR; TCRdb's version includes in-frame clones alone and lacks a portion of them. The data hold under 150,000 clones, with 80% to 90% observed a single time. V lost 3 bases, J lost 8 bases, and 6 bases stayed unmatched. Germline lookup yields CDR1 ENHRY and CDR2 SYGVKD. This CDR3 has 15 residues. The sequence came from a woman aged 55-75 years with COVID-19, enrolled during active disease. V is TRBV10-3 and J is TRBJ1-4; 10 bases line up with TRBD1. Input material: peripheral blood. CDR3 residues: CAISEIGTGEEKLFF. For the CDR3, the DNA is TGTGCCATCAGTGAAATCGGGACAGGGGAAGAAAAACTGTTTTTT.